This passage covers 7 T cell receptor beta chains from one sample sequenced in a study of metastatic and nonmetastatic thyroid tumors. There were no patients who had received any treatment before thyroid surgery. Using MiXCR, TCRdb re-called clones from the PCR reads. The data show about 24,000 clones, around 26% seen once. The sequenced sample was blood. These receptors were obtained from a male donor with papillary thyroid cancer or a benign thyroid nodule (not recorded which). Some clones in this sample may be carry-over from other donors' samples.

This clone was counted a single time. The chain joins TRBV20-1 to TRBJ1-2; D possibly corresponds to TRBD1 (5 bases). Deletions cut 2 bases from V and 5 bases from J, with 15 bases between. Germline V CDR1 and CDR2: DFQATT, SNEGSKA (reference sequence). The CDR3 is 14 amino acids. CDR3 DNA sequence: TGCAGTGCTAGATCGGGGAGGGGAGGGTATGGCTACACCTTC. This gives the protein CSARSGRGGYGYTF.

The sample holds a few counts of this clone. CDR3 residues: CASTPGTEAFF. CDR3 DNA: TGTGCCAGCACCCCAGGGACTGAAGCTTTCTTT. V and J are TRBV28 and TRBJ1-1, with D maybe TRBD1 (5 bases). Trimming took 7 bases from V and 5 from J, leaving 8 bases between them. CDR3 length equals 11 residues. Per the germline V gene, CDR1 is MDHEN and CDR2 is SYDVKM.

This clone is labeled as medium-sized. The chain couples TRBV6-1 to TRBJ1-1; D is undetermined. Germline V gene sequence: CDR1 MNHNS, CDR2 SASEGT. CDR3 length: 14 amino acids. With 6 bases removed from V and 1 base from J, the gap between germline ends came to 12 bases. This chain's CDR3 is CASRERRENTEAFF. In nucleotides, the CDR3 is TGTGCCAGCAGAGAACGGAGGGAGAACACTGAAGCTTTCTTT.

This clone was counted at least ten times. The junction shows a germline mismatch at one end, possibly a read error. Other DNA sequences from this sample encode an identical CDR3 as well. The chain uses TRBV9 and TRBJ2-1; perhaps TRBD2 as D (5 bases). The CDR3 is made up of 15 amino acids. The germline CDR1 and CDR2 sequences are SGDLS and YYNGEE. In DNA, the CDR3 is TGTGCCAGCAGCGTTTCTAGCTACTCCTACATTGAGCAGTTCTTC. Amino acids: CASSVSSYSYIEQFF.

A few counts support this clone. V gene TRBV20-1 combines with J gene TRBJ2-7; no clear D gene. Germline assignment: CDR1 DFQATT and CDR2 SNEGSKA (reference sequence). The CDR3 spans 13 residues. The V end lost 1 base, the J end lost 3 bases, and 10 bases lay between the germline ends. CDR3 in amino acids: CSARGPADYEQYF. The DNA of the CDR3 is TGCAGTGCTAGAGGCCCCGCGGACTACGAGCAGTACTTC.

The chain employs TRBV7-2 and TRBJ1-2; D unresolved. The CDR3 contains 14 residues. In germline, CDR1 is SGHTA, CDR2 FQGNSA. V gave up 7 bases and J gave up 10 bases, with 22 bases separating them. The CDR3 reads CASMWGRQSSVYTF. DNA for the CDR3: TGTGCCAGCATGTGGGGTCGGCAATCCTCTGTCTACACCTTC.

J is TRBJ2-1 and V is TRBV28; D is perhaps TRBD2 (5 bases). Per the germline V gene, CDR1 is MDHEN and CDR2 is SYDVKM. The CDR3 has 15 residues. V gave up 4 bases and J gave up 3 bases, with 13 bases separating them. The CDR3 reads CASSSGSRNYNEQFF. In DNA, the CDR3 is TGTGCCAGCAGTTCGGGATCTCGAAACTACAATGAGCAGTTCTTC.